A selection of T cell receptor beta chains follows, all from one sample in a study of shared clonotypes between healthy human individuals. Clones were sequenced by immunoSEQ multiplex PCR, and TCRdb holds only the in-frame ones, with some missing. The repertoire holds around 700,000 clones, 60% to 75% seen once, with around 1.8% in the top ten. Material: memory CD4+ T cells sorted from blood. The receptors here all came from a woman in her twenties or thirties in good health. CDR3s include the opening cysteine and the closing phenylalanine or tryptophan. A D gene is named only where the DNA matches it firmly. A row's size may be missing; if present it is once, few, many or a size class.

>-|-|TRBV2|TRBJ2-1
CASSLQGSNEQFF
TGTGCCAGCAGTCTCCAGGGGAGCAATGAGCAGTTCTTC
>TRBD2|-|TRBV29-1|TRBJ2-3
CSVASSGRTDTQYF
TGCAGCGTTGCCTCTAGCGGCCGCACAGATACGCAGTATTTT
>TRBD1|-|TRBV28|TRBJ2-7
CASSPWTGAAHEQYF
TGTGCCAGCAGTCCCTGGACAGGGGCTGCCCACGAGCAGTACTTC
>TRBD1|-|TRBV2|TRBJ2-2
CASTKGQSANTGELFF
TGTGCCAGCACAAAGGGACAGTCCGCGAACACCGGGGAGCTGTTTTTT
>-|-|TRBV5-5|TRBJ1-1
CASSFTENTEAFF
TGTGCCAGCAGCTTTACGGAGAACACTGAAGCTTTCTTT
>TRBD2|few|TRBV4-2|TRBJ2-1
CASSQGPRAGGPIEQFF
TGTGCCAGCAGCCAAGGCCCTCGGGCGGGAGGGCCTATTGAGCAGTTCTTC
>-|-|TRBV10-3|TRBJ1-5
CAISGDDDQPQHF
TGTGCCATCAGTGGGGACGACGATCAGCCCCAGCATTTT
>-|-|TRBV28|TRBJ1-2
CASRPIWVFGYTF
TGTGCCAGCAGGCCTATCTGGGTGTTTGGCTACACCTTC
>TRBD2|once|TRBV5-1|TRBJ2-5
CASSFGLAGWETQYF
TGCGCCAGCAGCTTCGGCCTAGCGGGGTGGGAGACCCAGTACTTC
>-|-|TRBV30|TRBJ2-5
CAWSLSGETQYF
TGTGCCTGGAGTTTGTCGGGGGAGACCCAGTACTTC
>-|-|TRBV6-6|TRBJ2-2
CASAPMNTGELFF
TGTGCCAGCGCTCCGATGAACACCGGGGAGCTGTTTTTT
>-|-|TRBV9|TRBJ2-7
CASSNEGDEQYF
TGTGCCAGCAGCAACGAAGGGGACGAGCAGTACTTC
>-|-|TRBV6-1|TRBJ1-5
CASSTVSGINQPQHF
TGTGCCAGCAGTACAGTTTCGGGGATCAATCAGCCCCAGCATTTT
>TRBD2|many|TRBV7-2|TRBJ2-3
CASSLPGRRDTQYF
TGTGCCAGCAGCTTACCCGGGAGGAGGGATACGCAGTATTTT
>-|few|TRBV29-1|TRBJ2-5
CSVADSQETQYF
TGCAGCGTTGCGGACAGCCAAGAGACCCAGTACTTC
>-|-|TRBV14|TRBJ1-2
CASSLMQGANYGYTF
TGTGCCAGCAGCTTAATGCAGGGAGCTAACTATGGCTACACCTTC
>TRBD1|-|TRBV28|TRBJ2-2
CASSSGQAANTGELFF
TGTGCCAGCTCCTCCGGACAGGCCGCGAACACCGGGGAGCTGTTTTTT
>-|once|TRBV27|TRBJ1-1
CASSVRAQNTEAFF
TGTGCCAGCAGTGTGAGGGCCCAGAACACTGAAGCTTTCTTT
>-|medium-sized|TRBV10-3|TRBJ1-5
CAISESSNMIKQPQHF
TGTGCCATCAGTGAGTCGTCGAACATGATAAAGCAGCCCCAGCATTTT
>TRBD2|few|TRBV4-1|TRBJ2-7
CASSQDPLAGVPYEQYF
TGCGCCAGCAGCCAAGACCCCCTAGCGGGAGTTCCTTACGAGCAGTACTTC
>-|-|TRBV6-1|TRBJ2-2
CASRKSANTGELFF
TGTGCCAGCAGGAAAAGCGCGAACACCGGGGAGCTGTTTTTT
>-|-|TRBV29-1|TRBJ2-1
CSVESDAYNEQFF
TGCAGCGTTGAAAGCGACGCCTACAATGAGCAGTTCTTC
>TRBD2|-|TRBV28|TRBJ2-7
CASRGGVGGLGEQYF
TGTGCCAGCAGGGGGGGAGTGGGAGGGCTCGGGGAGCAGTACTTC
>TRBD2|-|TRBV7-2|TRBJ2-1
CASSPGLDTYNEQFF
TGTGCCAGCAGCCCCGGACTAGATACCTACAATGAGCAGTTCTTC
>-|-|TRBV6-1|TRBJ1-1
CASSEAVGLGTEAFF
TGTGCCAGCAGTGAAGCGGTGGGGCTGGGCACTGAAGCTTTCTTT
>-|-|TRBV28|TRBJ1-5
CASTAFLSNQPQHF
TGTGCCAGCACCGCTTTTCTTAGCAATCAGCCCCAGCATTTT
>TRBD1|-|TRBV6-5|TRBJ1-5
CASSQSRGRDQPQHF
TGTGCCAGCAGTCAATCCAGGGGGCGGGATCAGCCCCAGCATTTT
>-|few|TRBV7-9|TRBJ2-1
CASKLSASGNEQFF
TGTGCCAGCAAACTGTCAGCTAGTGGCAATGAGCAGTTCTTC
>TRBD2|-|TRBV19|TRBJ2-2
CASRGLAGGTGELFF
TGTGCCAGTAGAGGACTAGCGGGAGGCACCGGGGAGCTGTTTTTT
>-|few|TRBV5-1|TRBJ1-1
CASSFRDTEAFF
TGCGCCAGCAGCTTCAGGGACACTGAAGCTTTCTTT
>-|-|TRBV7-9|TRBJ2-5
CASSLAKYRGSQETQYF
TGTGCCAGCAGCTTAGCGAAGTATAGGGGCTCGCAGGAGACCCAGTACTTC
>TRBD2|once|TRBV27|TRBJ2-1
CASSLGSLAGGHNEQFF
TGTGCCAGCAGTTTAGGGTCACTAGCGGGAGGTCACAATGAGCAGTTCTTC
>TRBD1|-|TRBV6-5|TRBJ1-4
CASSYSGQGPKLFF
TGTGCCAGCAGTTACTCTGGACAGGGTCCAAAACTGTTTTTT
>-|-|TRBV10-3|TRBJ2-7
CAISDRASGVYEQYF
TGTGCCATCAGTGACCGGGCCTCAGGGGTCTACGAGCAGTACTTC
>TRBD1|-|TRBV5-1|TRBJ1-4
CASSSGQGNEKLFF
TGCGCCAGCAGCTCTGGACAGGGTAATGAAAAACTGTTTTTT
>-|few|TRBV6-1|TRBJ1-3
CASSREEGGNTIYF
TGTGCCAGCAGCAGGGAAGAAGGTGGAAACACCATATATTTT
>TRBD1|few|TRBV6-5|TRBJ1-2
CASSYTVGQGAYGYTF
TGTGCCAGCAGTTACACAGTGGGACAGGGGGCGTATGGCTACACCTTC
>TRBD1|many|TRBV27|TRBJ2-7
CASSPGQGIDEQYF
TGTGCCAGCAGTCCAGGACAGGGGATCGACGAGCAGTACTTC
>-|-|TRBV30|TRBJ1-1
CAWRQPYTEAFF
TGTGCCTGGAGACAGCCGTATACTGAAGCTTTCTTT
>-|many|TRBV10-2|TRBJ2-2
CASLTGDAGGELFF
TGCGCCAGTCTGACGGGGGATGCAGGCGGGGAGCTGTTTTTT
>TRBD2|-|TRBV5-4|TRBJ2-2
CASSGAGVSTGELFF
TGTGCCAGCAGCGGCGCGGGAGTGAGCACCGGGGAGCTGTTTTTT
>TRBD2|-|TRBV6-1|TRBJ2-1
CASLPGLATDEQFF
TGTGCCAGCTTACCGGGACTAGCGACCGATGAGCAGTTCTTC
>TRBD1|once|TRBV2|TRBJ2-7
CASRWTGGEQYF
TGTGCCAGCAGGTGGACAGGGGGCGAGCAGTACTTC
>-|-|TRBV9|TRBJ2-7
CASSPRTRSYEQYF
TGTGCCAGCAGCCCCCGCACGCGCTCCTACGAGCAGTACTTC
>TRBD1|-|TRBV5-1|TRBJ2-7
CASSLRQGAYEQYF
TGCGCCAGCAGCCTTAGACAGGGGGCCTACGAGCAGTACTTC
>TRBD1|-|TRBV7-2|TRBJ2-5
CASSLTGNPLQETQYF
TGTGCCAGCAGCTTGACAGGGAATCCCTTACAAGAGACCCAGTACTTC
>-|-|TRBV2|TRBJ2-6
CASTRSGANVLTF
TGTGCCAGCACCCGCTCTGGGGCCAACGTCCTGACTTTC
>-|-|TRBV10-2|TRBJ2-5
CASSRASSQETQYF
TGCGCCAGCTCCCGGGCCAGTAGTCAAGAGACCCAGTACTTC
>-|few|TRBV5-1|TRBJ2-7
CASSLGQEGSEQYF
TGCGCCAGCAGCTTGGGACAGGAGGGGTCCGAGCAGTACTTC
>-|few|TRBV5-1|TRBJ1-3
CASSLETSGRFSGNTIYF
TGCGCCAGCAGCTTGGAGACGTCCGGGCGGTTCTCTGGAAACACCATATATTTT
>-|-|TRBV5-1|TRBJ1-1
CASSPGTRSQAFF
TGCGCCAGCAGCCCCGGGACACGTTCCCAAGCTTTCTTT
>TRBD1|-|TRBV7-6|TRBJ1-1
CASNPAPGGGGNTEAFF
TGTGCCAGCAACCCCGCCCCAGGGGGAGGCGGGAACACTGAAGCTTTCTTT
>-|-|TRBV5-8|TRBJ2-1
CASSPGPARSYNEQFF
TGTGCCAGCAGCCCCGGTCCCGCCCGCTCCTACAATGAGCAGTTCTTC
>-|-|TRBV7-7|TRBJ1-2
CASSLGDPGYTF
TGTGCCAGCAGCTTAGGCGACCCTGGCTACACCTTC
>TRBD2|many|TRBV10-3|TRBJ2-3
CATRKAGGSGDTQYF
TGTGCCACCAGGAAAGCGGGAGGGTCAGGGGATACGCAGTATTTT